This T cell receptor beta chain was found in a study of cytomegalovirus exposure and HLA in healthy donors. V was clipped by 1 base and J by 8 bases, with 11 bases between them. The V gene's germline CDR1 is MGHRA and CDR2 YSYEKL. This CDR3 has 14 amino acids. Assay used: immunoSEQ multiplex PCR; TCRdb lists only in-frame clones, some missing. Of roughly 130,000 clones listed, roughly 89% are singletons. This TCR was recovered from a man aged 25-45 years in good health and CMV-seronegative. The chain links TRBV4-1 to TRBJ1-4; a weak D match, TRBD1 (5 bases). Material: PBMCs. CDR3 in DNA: TGCGCCAGCAGCCAAGTGCAGGGTCGGGAAAAACTGTTTTTT. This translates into CASSQVQGREKLFF.